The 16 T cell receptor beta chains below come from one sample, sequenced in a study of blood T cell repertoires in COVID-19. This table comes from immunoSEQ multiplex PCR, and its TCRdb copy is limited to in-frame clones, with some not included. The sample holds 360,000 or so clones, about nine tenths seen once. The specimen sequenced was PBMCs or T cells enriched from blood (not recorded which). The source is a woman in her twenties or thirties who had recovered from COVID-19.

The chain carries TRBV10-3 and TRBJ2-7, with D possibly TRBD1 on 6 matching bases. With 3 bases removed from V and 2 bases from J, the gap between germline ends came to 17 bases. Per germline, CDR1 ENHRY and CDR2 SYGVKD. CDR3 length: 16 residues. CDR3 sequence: CAISDRNRVQAYEQYF. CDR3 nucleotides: TGTGCCATCAGTGACCGAAACAGGGTCCAGGCCTACGAGCAGTACTTC.

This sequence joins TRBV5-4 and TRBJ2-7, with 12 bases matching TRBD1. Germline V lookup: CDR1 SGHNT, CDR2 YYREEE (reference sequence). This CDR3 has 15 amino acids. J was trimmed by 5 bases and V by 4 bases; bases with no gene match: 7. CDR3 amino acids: CASSTGTGGWDEQYF. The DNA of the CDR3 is TGTGCCAGCAGCACGGGGACAGGGGGCTGGGACGAGCAGTACTTC.

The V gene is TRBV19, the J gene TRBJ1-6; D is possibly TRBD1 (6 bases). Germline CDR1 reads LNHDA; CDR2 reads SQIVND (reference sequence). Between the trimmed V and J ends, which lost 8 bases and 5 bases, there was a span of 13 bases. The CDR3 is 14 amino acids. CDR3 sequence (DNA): TGTGCCAGTGCATTGACAGGTGATAATTCACCCCTCCACTTT. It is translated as CASALTGDNSPLHF.

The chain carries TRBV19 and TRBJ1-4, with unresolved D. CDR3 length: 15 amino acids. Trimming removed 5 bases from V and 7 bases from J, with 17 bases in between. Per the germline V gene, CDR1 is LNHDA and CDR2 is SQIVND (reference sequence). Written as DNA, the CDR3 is TGTGCCAGTAGTCCCCCAGGCAAAATAGGTGAAAAACTGTTTTTT. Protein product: CASSPPGKIGEKLFF.

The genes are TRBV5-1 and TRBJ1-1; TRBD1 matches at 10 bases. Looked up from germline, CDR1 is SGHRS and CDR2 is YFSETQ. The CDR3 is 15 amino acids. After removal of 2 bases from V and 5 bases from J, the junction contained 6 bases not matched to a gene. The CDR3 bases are TGCGCCAGCAGCTTCAGGCCGGGACAGGGGACTGAAGCTTTCTTT. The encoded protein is CASSFRPGQGTEAFF.

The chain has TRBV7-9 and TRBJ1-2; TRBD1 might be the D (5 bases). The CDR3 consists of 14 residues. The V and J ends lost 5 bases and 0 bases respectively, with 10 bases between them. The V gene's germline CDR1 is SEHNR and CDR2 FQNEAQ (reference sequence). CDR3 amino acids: CASSIGQANYGYTF. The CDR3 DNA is TGTGCCAGCAGCATAGGACAAGCTAACTATGGCTACACCTTC.

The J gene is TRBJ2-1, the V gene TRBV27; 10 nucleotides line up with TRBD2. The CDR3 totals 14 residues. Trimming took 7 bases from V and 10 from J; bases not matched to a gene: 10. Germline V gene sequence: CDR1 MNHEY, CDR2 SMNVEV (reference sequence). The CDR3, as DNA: TGTGCCAGCAAGGAACTAGCGGGGTCGGGAGAGCAGTTCTTC. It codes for CASKELAGSGEQFF.

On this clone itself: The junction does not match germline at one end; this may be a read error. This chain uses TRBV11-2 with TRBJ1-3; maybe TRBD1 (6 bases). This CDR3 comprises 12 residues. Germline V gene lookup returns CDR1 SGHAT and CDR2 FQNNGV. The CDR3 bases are TGTGCCAGCAGCCTGGGGGGGCTAACTCTTTCATTT. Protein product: CASSLGGLTLSF.

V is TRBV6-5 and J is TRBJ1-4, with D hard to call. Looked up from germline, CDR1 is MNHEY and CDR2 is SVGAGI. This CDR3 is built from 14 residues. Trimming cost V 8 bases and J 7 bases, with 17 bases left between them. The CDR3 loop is CASGGVPRVEKLFF. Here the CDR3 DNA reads TGTGCCAGCGGCGGGGTCCCCCGTGTTGAAAAACTGTTTTTT.

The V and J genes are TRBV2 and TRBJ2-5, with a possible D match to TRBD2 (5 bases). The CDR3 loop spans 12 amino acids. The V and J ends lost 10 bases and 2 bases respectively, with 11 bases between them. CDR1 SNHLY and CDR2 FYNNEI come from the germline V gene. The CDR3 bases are TGTGCCACCGGAAGGGAGCAAGAGACCCAGTACTTC. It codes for CATGREQETQYF.

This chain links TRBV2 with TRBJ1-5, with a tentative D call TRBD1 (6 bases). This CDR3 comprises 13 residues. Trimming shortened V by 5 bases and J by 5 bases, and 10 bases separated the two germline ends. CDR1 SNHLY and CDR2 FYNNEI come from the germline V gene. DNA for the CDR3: TGTGCCAGCAGTACAGGGATTCATCAGCCCCAGCATTTT. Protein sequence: CASSTGIHQPQHF.

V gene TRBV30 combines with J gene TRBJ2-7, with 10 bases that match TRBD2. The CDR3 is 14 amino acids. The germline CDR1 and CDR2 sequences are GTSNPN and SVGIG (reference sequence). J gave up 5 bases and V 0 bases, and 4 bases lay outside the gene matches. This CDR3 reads CAWSVEREGHEQYF. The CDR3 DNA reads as TGTGCCTGGAGTGTCGAGCGGGAGGGCCACGAGCAGTACTTC.

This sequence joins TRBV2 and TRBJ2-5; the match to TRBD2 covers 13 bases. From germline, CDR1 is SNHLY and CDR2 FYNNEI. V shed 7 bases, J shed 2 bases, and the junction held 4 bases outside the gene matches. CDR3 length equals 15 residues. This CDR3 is CASTLLAGGQETQYF. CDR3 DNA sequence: TGTGCCAGCACCTTACTAGCGGGAGGGCAAGAGACCCAGTACTTC.

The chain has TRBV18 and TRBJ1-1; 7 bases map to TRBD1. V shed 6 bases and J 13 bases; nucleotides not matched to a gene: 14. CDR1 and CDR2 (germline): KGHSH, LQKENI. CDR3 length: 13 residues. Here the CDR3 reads CASSPTGAVAFFF. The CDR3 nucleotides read TGTGCCAGCTCCCCAACAGGGGCAGTTGCTTTTTTCTTT.

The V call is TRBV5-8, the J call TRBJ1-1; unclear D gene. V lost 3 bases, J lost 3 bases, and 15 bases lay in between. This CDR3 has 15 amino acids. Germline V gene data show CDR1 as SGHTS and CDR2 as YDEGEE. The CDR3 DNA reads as TGTGCCAGCAGCTCAAGACAACAGAAACACACTGAAGCTTTCTTT. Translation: CASSSRQQKHTEAFF.

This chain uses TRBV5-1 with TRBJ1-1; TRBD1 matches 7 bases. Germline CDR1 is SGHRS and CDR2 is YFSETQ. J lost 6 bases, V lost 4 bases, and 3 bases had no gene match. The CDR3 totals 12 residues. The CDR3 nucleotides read TGCGCCAGCAGCCGCGGGACAGCTGAAGCTTTCTTT. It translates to CASSRGTAEAFF.